This T cell receptor beta chain emerged from a study of blood T cell repertoires in COVID-19. V was pared by 2 bases and J by 9 bases, with 6 bases of the junction left unmatched. Germline CDR1 LGHDT, CDR2 YNNKEL (reference sequence). The CDR3 totals 16 residues. Assay: immunoSEQ multiplex PCR; the TCRdb copy retains only in-frame clones and omits some. The sample shows around 120,000 clones, 75% to 90% of them seen only once. This receptor was taken from a woman aged 50 to 60 who had recovered from COVID-19. Sequencing was performed on PBMCs or T cells enriched from blood (not recorded which). V is TRBV3-1 (or the pseudogene TRBV3-2) and J is TRBJ2-1, with TRBD2 identical over 14 bases. The CDR3 sequence is CASSQQGLAGAGEQFF. The CDR3 coding sequence is TGTGCCAGCAGCCAACAGGGACTAGCGGGGGCGGGTGAGCAGTTCTTC.